This TCR beta chain was documented in a study of T cell repertoires in cytomegalovirus infection. Overall study: Indications came from public TCR beta signatures; they pointed to CMV infection and to a matching HLA type. Overall study findings and caveats: CMV carriers with the relevant HLA were identified by cumulative public TCR beta family frequency. Dominating the ex vivo response were TCR beta clonotypes that were CMV-specific and HLA-C-restricted.

V was pared by 8 bases and J by 7 bases, with 20 bases between. Germline V CDR1 and CDR2: LNHNV, YYDKDF (reference sequence). This CDR3 has 15 amino acids. Using its own MiXCR run on the reads, TCRdb lists one record per CDR3 protein. The sample has around 130,000 distinct CDR3 sequences, 20% to 30% seen once. Regarding this clonotype: Antigen unknown.

The receptor's source is a human donor in good health (CMV status not recorded). Some clones in this sample may be carry-over from other donors' samples. Sequenced sample: PBMCs, sequenced either directly or after in vitro stimulation (not recorded which). J is TRBJ1-4 and V is TRBV15, with D perhaps matching TRBD1 (6 bases). The CDR3 here is CATQTGNRRAEKLFF. The CDR3 coding sequence is TGTGCCACCCAAACAGGGAATCGCAGGGCTGAAAAACTGTTTTTT.